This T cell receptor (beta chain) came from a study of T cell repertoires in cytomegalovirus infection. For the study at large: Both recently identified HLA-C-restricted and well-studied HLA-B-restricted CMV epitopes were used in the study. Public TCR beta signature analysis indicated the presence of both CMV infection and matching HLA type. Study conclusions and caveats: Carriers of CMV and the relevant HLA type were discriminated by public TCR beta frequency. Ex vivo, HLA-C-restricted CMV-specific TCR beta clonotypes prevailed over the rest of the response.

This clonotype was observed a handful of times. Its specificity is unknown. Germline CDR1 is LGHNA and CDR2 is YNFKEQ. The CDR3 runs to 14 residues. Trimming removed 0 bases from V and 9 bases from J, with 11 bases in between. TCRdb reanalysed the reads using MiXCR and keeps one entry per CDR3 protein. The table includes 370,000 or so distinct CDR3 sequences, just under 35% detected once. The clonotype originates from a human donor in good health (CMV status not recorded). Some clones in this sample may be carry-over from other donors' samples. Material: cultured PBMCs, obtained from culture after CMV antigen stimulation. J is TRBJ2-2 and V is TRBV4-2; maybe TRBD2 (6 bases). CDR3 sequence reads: CASSQEWRERELFF. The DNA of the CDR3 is TGTGCCAGCAGCCAAGAATGGCGGGAACGGGAGCTGTTTTTT.